This TCR beta chain was identified during a study of CD8+ T cells in alopecia areata. Study at large: For the treated group, dosing was oral tofacitinib at 5 to 10 mg twice daily.

The authors extracted RNA and reverse transcribed it into cDNA as the sequencing template. Profiled with immunoSEQ multiplex PCR; TCRdb holds only in-frame clones, not every one. The table has 150,000 to 200,000 clones, roughly 60% seen once. The treatment was: oral pan-JAK inhibitor, 5-10 mg twice daily. From germline, CDR1 is MGHRA and CDR2 YSYEKL. V shed 4 bases and J shed 9 bases, with 24 bases lying between them. The CDR3 sequence is 16 residues long. Sequenced here: CD4+ T cells sorted from blood, sampled at approximately week 60, from a patient treated with tofacitinib. The chain employs TRBV4-1 and TRBJ2-5, with D possibly being TRBD1 (6 bases). The receptor's source is a human donor with alopecia areata. Written as DNA, the CDR3 is TGCGCCAGCAGCCCAAATCCCCAGGCCAGGGGATTAGCCCAGTACTTC. Translated: CASSPNPQARGLAQYF.